This T cell receptor (beta chain) derives from a study of identical twins. TCRdb analysed the 5' RACE reads with MiXCR anew, one entry per CDR3 protein. Here the sample spans fewer than 250,000 distinct CDR3 sequences, around 10% being singletons. Sequencing was done on a sample of memory (CD45RO+) T cells sorted from blood. The clonotype was recovered from a woman aged 18-35 years in good health.

CDR3 sequence (DNA): TGTGCCACCGCGACTAGCGGGGGGGCCAATGAGCAGTTCTTC. Translated: CATATSGGANEQFF. The rearrangement links TRBV24-1 to TRBJ2-1; 14 nucleotides line up with TRBD2. V lost 9 bases and J lost 6; bases outside the gene matches: 3. The CDR3 runs to 14 residues. Germline CDR1 KGHDR, CDR2 SFDVKD.